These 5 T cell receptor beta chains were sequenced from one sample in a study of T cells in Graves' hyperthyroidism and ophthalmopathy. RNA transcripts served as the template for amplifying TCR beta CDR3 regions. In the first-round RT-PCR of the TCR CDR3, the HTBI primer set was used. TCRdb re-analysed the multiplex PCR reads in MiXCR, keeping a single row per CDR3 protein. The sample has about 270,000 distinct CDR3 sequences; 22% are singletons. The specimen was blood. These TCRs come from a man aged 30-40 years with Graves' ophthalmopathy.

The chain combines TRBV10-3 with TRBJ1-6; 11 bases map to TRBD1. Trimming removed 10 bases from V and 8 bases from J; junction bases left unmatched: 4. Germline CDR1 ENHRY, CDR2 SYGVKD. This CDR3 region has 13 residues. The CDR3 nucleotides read TGTGCCACCGCGGGACAGGGGGATTCACCCCTCCACTTT. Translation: CATAGQGDSPLHF.

This CDR3 is CASSQAGHSLSYNEQFF. DNA of the CDR3: TGCGCCAGCAGCCAAGCGGGTCATTCCCTCTCCTACAATGAGCAGTTCTTC. This sequence joins TRBV4-1 and TRBJ2-1; D gene uncertain. Trimming took off 1 base at V and 0 bases at J, with 13 bases between the two ends. The CDR3 extends over 17 amino acids. Germline CDR1 reads MGHRA; CDR2 reads YSYEKL.

The CDR3 DNA follows: TGTGCCAGCAGTCCCGTCGATTATCGTCGCCCGATCGGACAGGCAATGTCTGGGGCCAACGTCCTGACTTTC. Protein: CASSPVDYRRPIGQAMSGANVLTF. This sequence joins TRBV28 and TRBJ2-6; 7 nucleotides line up with TRBD1. This CDR3 spans 24 amino acids. The V gene end was trimmed by 5 bases and the J gene end by 1 base; junction bases not matched to a gene: 29. Looked up from germline, CDR1 is MDHEN and CDR2 is SYDVKM.

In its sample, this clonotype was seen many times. Here the CDR3 reads CASSLGGTGNQPQHF. The CDR3 DNA follows: TGTGCCAGCAGTTTAGGGGGGACAGGCAATCAGCCCCAGCATTTT. This chain joins TRBV28 and TRBJ1-5; 7 nucleotides line up with TRBD1. Germline assignment: CDR1 MDHEN and CDR2 SYDVKM. The CDR3 totals 15 residues. V was clipped by 2 bases and J by 2 bases; unmatched bases: 3.

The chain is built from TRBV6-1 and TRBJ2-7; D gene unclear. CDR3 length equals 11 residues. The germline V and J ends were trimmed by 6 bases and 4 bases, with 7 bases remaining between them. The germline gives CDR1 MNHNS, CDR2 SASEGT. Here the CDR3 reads CASRTRYEQYF. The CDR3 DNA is TGTGCCAGCAGAACCAGATACGAGCAGTACTTC.